Given below is one T cell receptor (beta chain) in context. Its antigen is as yet unknown. The PCR made use of 60 Vbeta and 13 Jbeta primers. Sequencing used immunoSEQ multiplex PCR; TCRdb keeps in-frame clones, though not all of them. The sample yields 97,000 or so clones, 81% seen once. This entry is derived from a study of cytomegalovirus exposure and HLA in healthy donors. Study summary: As released early, the data held approximately 80 million unique TCRs from HLA-typed donors. Study observations and caveats: Indistinguishability led to the exclusion of some V segments, TRBV6-2 and TRBV6-3 included. In a later analysis, a missense DCLRE1C variant was linked to TCR beta V- and J-gene trimming. Productive status was seen about 90% or about 30% of the time for most TCR beta V segments in an earlier analysis.

In germline, CDR1 is SGHDT, CDR2 YYEEEE. The CDR3 extends over 14 amino acids. Trimming cost V 4 bases and J 3 bases; bases outside gene matches: 6. The J gene is TRBJ2-7, the V gene TRBV5-6; 8 nucleotides align to TRBD1. The specimen was PBMCs. This TCR was sampled from a man aged 40-49 years in good health and CMV-seronegative. The CDR3 DNA follows: TGTGCCAGCAGCCCCCGGGACAGGCGCTACGAGCAGTACTTC. Its translation: CASSPRDRRYEQYF. Full variable domain (rest looked up from reference TRBV5-6 and TRBJ2-7): DAGVTQSPTHLIKTRGQQVTLRCSPKSGHDTVSWYQQALGQGPQFIFQYYEEEERQRGNFPDRFSGHQFPNYSSELNVNALLLGDSALYLCASSPRDRRYEQYFGPGTRLTVT.